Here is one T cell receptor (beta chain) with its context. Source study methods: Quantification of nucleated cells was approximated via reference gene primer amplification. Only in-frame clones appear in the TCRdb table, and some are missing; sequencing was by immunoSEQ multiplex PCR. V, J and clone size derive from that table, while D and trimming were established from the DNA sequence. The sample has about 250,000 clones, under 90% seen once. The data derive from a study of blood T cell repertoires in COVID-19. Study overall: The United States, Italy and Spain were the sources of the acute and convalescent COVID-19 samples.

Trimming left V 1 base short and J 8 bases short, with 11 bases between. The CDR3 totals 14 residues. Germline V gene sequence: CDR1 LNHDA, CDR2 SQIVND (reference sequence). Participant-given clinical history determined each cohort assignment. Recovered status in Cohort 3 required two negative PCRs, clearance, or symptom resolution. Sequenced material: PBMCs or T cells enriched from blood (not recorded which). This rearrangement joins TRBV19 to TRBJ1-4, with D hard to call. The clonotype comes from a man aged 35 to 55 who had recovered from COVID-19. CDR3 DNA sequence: TGTGCCAGTAGTATAGTACCCTTGACAGAAAAACTGTTTTTT. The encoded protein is CASSIVPLTEKLFF.